The rows below give T cell receptor beta chains drawn from one sample of a study of identical twins. TCRdb itself ran the 5' RACE reads through MiXCR, one entry per CDR3 protein. The sample lists about 1.7 million distinct CDR3 sequences; more than 30% were seen once. The sequenced sample was cord blood. Source of these receptors: a newborn girl in good health. CDR3s leave out the opening cysteine and the closing phenylalanine or tryptophan. The order of the fields is V gene, J gene, CDR3 protein.

v_gene: TRBV11-1; j_gene: TRBJ2-1; CDR3aa: ASTRTPNNEQF
v_gene: TRBV21-1; j_gene: TRBJ2-3; CDR3aa: ASSKVEGGAFTGTDTQY
v_gene: TRBV15; j_gene: TRBJ1-1; CDR3aa: ATSRVSGVMNTEAF
v_gene: TRBV7-2; j_gene: TRBJ2-3; CDR3aa: ASSLKRSSGDTQY
v_gene: TRBV27; j_gene: TRBJ2-7; CDR3aa: ASSPGPIAGGTIEQY
v_gene: TRBV7-2; j_gene: TRBJ2-1; CDR3aa: ASSLGQLAGGLYNEQF
v_gene: TRBV5-1; j_gene: TRBJ2-3; CDR3aa: ASSLVFSGGSTDTQY
v_gene: TRBV5-6; j_gene: TRBJ1-5; CDR3aa: ASTQQLGNQPQH
v_gene: TRBV24-1; j_gene: TRBJ2-1; CDR3aa: ATASRAGVNYNEQF
v_gene: TRBV2; j_gene: TRBJ2-4; CDR3aa: ASSEGRGTDIQY
v_gene: TRBV3-1; j_gene: TRBJ1-2; CDR3aa: ASSPRGSSYGYT
v_gene: TRBV29-1; j_gene: TRBJ2-5; CDR3aa: SVDWTSGETQY
v_gene: TRBV20-1; j_gene: TRBJ2-3; CDR3aa: SASRLAGDPDTQY
v_gene: TRBV3-1; j_gene: TRBJ2-3; CDR3aa: ASSQVGGTVEDTQY
v_gene: TRBV5-6; j_gene: TRBJ2-5; CDR3aa: ASSRMGGQETQY
v_gene: TRBV20-1; j_gene: TRBJ1-5; CDR3aa: SARKGVPMQPQH
v_gene: TRBV5-1; j_gene: TRBJ2-5; CDR3aa: ASSAGTSGAKNEQY
v_gene: TRBV20-1; j_gene: TRBJ2-7; CDR3aa: SAARSNEQY
v_gene: TRBV28; j_gene: TRBJ2-2; CDR3aa: ASDPGPTNTGELF
v_gene: TRBV3-1; j_gene: TRBJ2-3; CDR3aa: ASSQDWTYTDTQY
v_gene: TRBV6-5; j_gene: TRBJ1-2; CDR3aa: ASSYSIQSNYGYT
v_gene: TRBV13; j_gene: TRBJ2-7; CDR3aa: ASSLGVASEQY
v_gene: TRBV20-1; j_gene: TRBJ2-6; CDR3aa: SAQPGTSGANVLT
v_gene: TRBV7-9; j_gene: TRBJ1-4; CDR3aa: ASSLLSHRGGTNEKLF
v_gene: TRBV20-1; j_gene: TRBJ2-1; CDR3aa: SARGQGGLVINEQF
v_gene: TRBV5-1; j_gene: TRBJ2-3; CDR3aa: ASSPDIAGGTDTQY
v_gene: TRBV7-8; j_gene: TRBJ2-1; CDR3aa: ASSPSKTGSSSYNEQF
v_gene: TRBV6-5; j_gene: TRBJ2-3; CDR3aa: ASRPRLAGFTDTQY
v_gene: TRBV7-2; j_gene: TRBJ1-4; CDR3aa: ASSLRRGEKLF
v_gene: TRBV12-3/TRBV12-4; j_gene: TRBJ1-2; CDR3aa: ASSSRAENGYT
v_gene: TRBV20-1; j_gene: TRBJ2-2; CDR3aa: SARGAGENTGELF
v_gene: TRBV18; j_gene: TRBJ2-4; CDR3aa: ASSPQGAAKNIQY
v_gene: TRBV5-1; j_gene: TRBJ2-5; CDR3aa: ASSLKGGGFNEQY
v_gene: TRBV10-3; j_gene: TRBJ1-2; CDR3aa: AISGTGCHWNGYT
v_gene: TRBV28; j_gene: TRBJ1-2; CDR3aa: ASSLRPGQGEQYT
v_gene: TRBV11-3; j_gene: TRBJ1-5; CDR3aa: ASSFGEVSNQPQH
v_gene: TRBV16; j_gene: TRBJ2-1; CDR3aa: ASSQRLALYNEQF
v_gene: TRBV5-6; j_gene: TRBJ1-2; CDR3aa: ASSLALYGYT
v_gene: TRBV20-1; j_gene: TRBJ2-7; CDR3aa: SARDLDFSYEQY
v_gene: TRBV27; j_gene: TRBJ2-3; CDR3aa: ASSAWGTDTQY
v_gene: TRBV12-3/TRBV12-4; j_gene: -; CDR3aa: ASTKRLAGEQY
v_gene: TRBV5-6; j_gene: TRBJ1-5; CDR3aa: ASSLYRGGLNQPQH
v_gene: TRBV18; j_gene: TRBJ2-7; CDR3aa: ASSPSEGAYEQY
v_gene: TRBV7-9; j_gene: TRBJ2-1; CDR3aa: ASSSIGLAGGPPYNEQF